This T cell receptor (beta chain) was identified during a study of blood T cell repertoires in COVID-19. The CDR3 totals 14 residues. The V segment lost 8 bases and the J segment 0 bases; nucleotides outside the gene matches: 5. Germline V lookup: CDR1 SGHTA, CDR2 FQGNSA. Clones were sequenced by immunoSEQ multiplex PCR, and TCRdb holds only the in-frame ones, with some missing. Found here are roughly 69,000 clones, about 86% of them singletons; the top ten hold 4.4%. The receptor was derived from a man aged 45-65 years with active COVID-19. What was sequenced was peripheral blood. This chain links TRBV7-2 with TRBJ1-1, with 8 positions matching TRBD1. The CDR3 loop reads CASWAGGMNTEAFF. The CDR3 DNA reads TGTGCCAGCTGGGCAGGGGGCATGAACACTGAAGCTTTCTTT.